The rows below give T cell receptor beta chains drawn from one sample of a study of cytomegalovirus exposure and HLA in healthy donors. Produced via immunoSEQ multiplex PCR; TCRdb's table is partial and in-frame only. The sample consists of some 83,000 clones, about 93% of them appearing once. The sample comprised PBMCs. The receptors originated from a woman aged 18 to 35 in good health and CMV-seronegative. Each CDR3 is given without its conserved first and last residue.

>TRBV4-2
ASSQDPTGPNIQY
>TRBV30
AWTGGLLETQY
>TRBV5-1
ASSQTSGSTGELF
>TRBV5-1
ASSAGVISYGYT
>TRBV5-1
ASRAAGGGSDTQY
>TRBV30
AWSRDRGSNQPQH
>TRBV2
ASSVSVSVTQY
>TRBV2
ASRGTPYEQY
>TRBV2
ASSLASNQPQH
>TRBV29-1
SVGGDLFSGYT
>TRBV30
AWSIGQDDNQPQH
>TRBV7-6
ASSLGLAGGHFTDTQY